These 10 T cell receptor beta chains originate from one sample sequenced in a study of blood T cells in healthy people across ages. Then a second PCR, running about 7 to 11 cycles, was carried out with a sample-barcoded 5' primer and a J-beta primer mix. TCRdb used MiXCR to reprocess the 5' RACE reads, holding one entry per CDR3 protein. The sample carries 850,000 to 1,000,000 distinct CDR3 sequences, around 48% recorded once. Sequencing used blood. The source is a young man in good health.

The chain recombines TRBV12-3 or TRBV12-4 with TRBJ2-5; possible D gene TRBD1, 6 bases. The length of the CDR3 is 14 residues. V was cut by 7 bases and J by 2 bases, with 14 bases left in between. The CDR3 nucleotides read TGTGCCAGCAAACCGGGACACTCTCAAGAGACCCAGTACTTC. Encoded protein: CASKPGHSQETQYF.

This clonotype has a handful of counts. This chain links TRBV2 with TRBJ2-1, with D unresolved. Germline CDR1 SNHLY, CDR2 FYNNEI. The CDR3 runs 19 residues. The ends were cut back, 2 bases at V and 1 base at J, with 21 bases in the middle. The DNA of the CDR3 is TGTGCCAGCAGTGAATCTCCTATCACACCAGCGAGGTCCTACAATGAGCAGTTCTTC. Its translation is CASSESPITPARSYNEQFF.

This clonotype was seen only once. The chain joins TRBV24-1 to TRBJ1-2, with no clear D. Between the trimmed V and J ends, which lost 0 bases and 7 bases, there was a span of 11 bases. The V gene's germline CDR1 is KGHDR and CDR2 SFDVKD. The CDR3 length is 14 residues. In DNA form, the CDR3 reads TGTGCCACCAGTGATTTGACAGAGACCTGTGGCTACACCTTC. Protein: CATSDLTETCGYTF.

This clonotype has just one count. The chain has TRBV27 and TRBJ2-3; the D call may be TRBD1 or TRBD2 (6 bases each). Deletions cut 5 bases from V and 2 bases from J, with 20 bases between. This CDR3 is built from 17 residues. In germline, CDR1 is MNHEY, CDR2 SMNVEV (reference sequence). The CDR3 coding sequence is TGTGCCAGCAGTCTAGGAAGGCGGCGGGGACACACAGATACGCAGTATTTT. It specifies CASSLGRRRGHTDTQYF.

J is TRBJ1-1 and V is TRBV5-1, with 7 bases identical to TRBD1. The germline gives CDR1 SGHRS, CDR2 YFSETQ. The J segment lost 1 base and the V segment lost 3 bases, leaving 9 bases of the junction unmatched. The CDR3 has 16 amino acids. CDR3 sequence reads: CASSSGQAGGNTEAFF. For the CDR3, the DNA is TGCGCCAGCAGCTCCGGACAGGCGGGGGGGAACACTGAAGCTTTCTTT. The full variable domain, rest sourced from reference TRBV5-1 and TRBJ1-1, is KAGVTQTPRYLIKTRGQQVTLSCSPISGHRSVSWYQQTPGQGLQFLFEYFSETQRNKGNFPGRFSGRQFSNSRSEMNVSTLELGDSALYLCASSSGQAGGNTEAFFGQGTRLTVV.

The rearrangement links TRBV4-2 to TRBJ2-5; 13 bases are shared with TRBD2. This CDR3 is built from 16 residues. The germline gives CDR1 LGHNA, CDR2 YNFKEQ. J gave up 4 bases and V 4 bases, and 6 bases lay outside the gene matches. The chain's CDR3 is CASSLLTSGGAETQYF. The CDR3 nucleotides are TGTGCCAGCAGCCTCCTCACTAGCGGGGGGGCAGAGACCCAGTACTTC.

V usage is TRBV24-1 and J usage is TRBJ2-7; D ambiguous. Germline assignment: CDR1 KGHDR and CDR2 SFDVKD. This CDR3 region has 13 residues. Trimming pared 1 base from V and 2 bases from J, leaving 5 bases between. CDR3 sequence (DNA): TGTGCCACCAGTGATTTTGGGGCCTACGAGCAGTACTTC. It yields the protein CATSDFGAYEQYF.

This chain joins TRBV30 and TRBJ1-2; TRBD1 matches at 8 bases. This CDR3 contains 14 residues. V lost 4 bases and J lost 2; bases outside the gene matches: 6. Germline CDR1 reads GTSNPN; CDR2 reads SVGIG (reference sequence). This CDR3 reads CAWTLTGANYGYTF. Written as DNA, the CDR3 is TGTGCCTGGACCTTGACAGGGGCCAACTATGGCTACACCTTC.

The genes are TRBV25-1 and TRBJ2-3, with TRBD2 matching 12 bases. Germline lookup yields CDR1 MGHDK and CDR2 SYGVNS. V trimming: 4 bases; J trimming: 3 bases; junction bases outside the gene matches: 5. The CDR3 has 16 amino acids. As DNA, the CDR3 is TGTGCCAGCAGTGTCGGACTAGCGGGACGTACAGATACGCAGTATTTT. Its protein is CASSVGLAGRTDTQYF.

J is TRBJ2-1 and V is TRBV6-2 or TRBV6-3, with D perhaps matching TRBD1 (5 bases). V was clipped by 0 bases and J by 0 bases, with 18 bases between them. Germline V CDR1 and CDR2: MNHEY, SVGEGT. This CDR3 region has 19 residues. Written as DNA, the CDR3 is TGTGCCAGCAGTTACTCGATCGGCAGGGAAATCAGCTCCTACAATGAGCAGTTCTTC. Translation gives CASSYSIGREISSYNEQFF.